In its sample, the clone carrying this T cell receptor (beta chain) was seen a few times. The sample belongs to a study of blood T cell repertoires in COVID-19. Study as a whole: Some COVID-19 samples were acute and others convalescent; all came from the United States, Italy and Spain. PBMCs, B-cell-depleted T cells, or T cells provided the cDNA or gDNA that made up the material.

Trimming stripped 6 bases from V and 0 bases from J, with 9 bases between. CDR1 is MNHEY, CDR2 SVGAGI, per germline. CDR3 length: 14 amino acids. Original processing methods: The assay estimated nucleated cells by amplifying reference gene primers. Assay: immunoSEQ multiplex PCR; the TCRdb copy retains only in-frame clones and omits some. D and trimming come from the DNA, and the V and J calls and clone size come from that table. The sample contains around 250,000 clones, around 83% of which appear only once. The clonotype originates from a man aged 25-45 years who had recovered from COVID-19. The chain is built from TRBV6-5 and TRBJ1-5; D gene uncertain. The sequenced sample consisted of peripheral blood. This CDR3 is CASSPNYSNQPQHF. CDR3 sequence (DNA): TGTGCCAGCAGCCCAAACTATAGCAATCAGCCCCAGCATTTT.